This T cell receptor (beta chain) was sequenced during a study of PD-1 blockade in classical Hodgkin lymphoma. TCRdb's copy holds only in-frame clones and misses some; the assay was immunoSEQ multiplex PCR. Of approximately 24,000 clones detected, under 90% appear once; the ten largest clones hold 2.5%. Germline V gene lookup returns CDR1 SGHTA and CDR2 FQGNSA. V was cut by 2 bases and J by 6 bases, with 7 bases left in between. This CDR3 region has 13 residues. Every patient relapsed after autologous stem cell transplantation, and brentuximab vedotin exposure varied. V is TRBV7-2 and J is TRBJ2-2, with unresolved D. The sequence came from a human donor with classical Hodgkin lymphoma. The sequenced sample was peripheral blood mononuclear cells (PBMCs), obtained at baseline. CDR3 protein: CASSLTFSGELFF. Written as DNA, the CDR3 is TGTGCCAGCAGCTTAACGTTCTCCGGGGAGCTGTTTTTT.